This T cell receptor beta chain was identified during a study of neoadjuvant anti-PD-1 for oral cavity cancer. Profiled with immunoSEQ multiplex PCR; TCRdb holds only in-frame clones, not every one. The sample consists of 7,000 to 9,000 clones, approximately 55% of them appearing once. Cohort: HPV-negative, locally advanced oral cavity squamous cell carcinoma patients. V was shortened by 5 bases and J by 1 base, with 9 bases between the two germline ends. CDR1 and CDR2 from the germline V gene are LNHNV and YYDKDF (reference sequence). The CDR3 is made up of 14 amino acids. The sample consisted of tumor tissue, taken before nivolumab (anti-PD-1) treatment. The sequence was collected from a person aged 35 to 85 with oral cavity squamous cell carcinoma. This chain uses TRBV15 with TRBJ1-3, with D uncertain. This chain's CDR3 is CATSRIGSGNTIYF. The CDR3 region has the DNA TGTGCCACCAGCCGAATCGGGTCTGGAAACACCATATATTTT.